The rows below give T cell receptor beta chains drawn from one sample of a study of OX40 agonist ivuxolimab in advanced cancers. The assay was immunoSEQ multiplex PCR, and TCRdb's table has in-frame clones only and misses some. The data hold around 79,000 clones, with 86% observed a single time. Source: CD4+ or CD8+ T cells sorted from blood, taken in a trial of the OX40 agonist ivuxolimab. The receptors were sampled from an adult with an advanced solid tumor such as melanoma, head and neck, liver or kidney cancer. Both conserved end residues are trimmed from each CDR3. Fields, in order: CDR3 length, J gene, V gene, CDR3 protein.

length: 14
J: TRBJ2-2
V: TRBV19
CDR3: ASSIFPQANTGELF

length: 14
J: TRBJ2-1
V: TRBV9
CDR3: ASSPWTLSSYNEQF

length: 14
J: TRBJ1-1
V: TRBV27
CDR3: ASSPFRDIRNTEAF

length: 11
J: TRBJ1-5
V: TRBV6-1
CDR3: ASSEALWGVPH

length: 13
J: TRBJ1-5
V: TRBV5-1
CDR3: ASSLTGGTNQPQH

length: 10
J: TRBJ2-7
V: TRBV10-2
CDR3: ASSVSSYEQY

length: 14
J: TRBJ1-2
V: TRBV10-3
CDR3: AISQDSSLANYGYT

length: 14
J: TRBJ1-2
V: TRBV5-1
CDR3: ASSLVGTGGSDGYT

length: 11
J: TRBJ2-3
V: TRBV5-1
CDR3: ASSWLGTDTQY

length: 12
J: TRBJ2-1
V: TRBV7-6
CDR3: ASSLDPGGFEQF

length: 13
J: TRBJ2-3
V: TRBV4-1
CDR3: ASSPTGPSTDTQY

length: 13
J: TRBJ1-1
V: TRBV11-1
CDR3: ASSMGGSMNTEAF

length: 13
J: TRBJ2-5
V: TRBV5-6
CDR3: ASSFRRGAQETQY

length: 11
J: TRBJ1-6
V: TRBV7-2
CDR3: ATAASLNSPLH

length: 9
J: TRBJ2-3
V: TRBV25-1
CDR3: ASSATDTQY

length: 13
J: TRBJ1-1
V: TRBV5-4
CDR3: ASSLGVPRGAEAF

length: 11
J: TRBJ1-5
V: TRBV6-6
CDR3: ASSYNSNQPQH

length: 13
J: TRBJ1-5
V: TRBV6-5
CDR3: ASSSGQGGNQPQH

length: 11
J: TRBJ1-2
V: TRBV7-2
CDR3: ASSLFGNYGYT

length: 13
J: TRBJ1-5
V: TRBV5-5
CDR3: ASSLVGASNQPQH

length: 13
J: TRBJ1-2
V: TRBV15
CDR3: ATSRVGNLNYGYT

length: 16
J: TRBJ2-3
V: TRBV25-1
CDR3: ASSDSDWTGGLPDTQY

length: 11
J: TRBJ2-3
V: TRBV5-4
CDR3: ASSLAGGAIQY

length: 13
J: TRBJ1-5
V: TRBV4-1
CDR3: ASSPRQGANQPQH

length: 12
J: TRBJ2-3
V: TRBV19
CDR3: ASKGRGGSDTQY

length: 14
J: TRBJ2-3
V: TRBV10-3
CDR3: AISDRAGTSTDTQY

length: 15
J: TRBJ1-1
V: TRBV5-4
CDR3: ASSFIRNSTGGTEAF

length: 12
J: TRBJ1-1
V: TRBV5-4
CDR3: ASSIPGQNTEAF

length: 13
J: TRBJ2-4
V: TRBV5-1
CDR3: ASSLVPGQQNIQY

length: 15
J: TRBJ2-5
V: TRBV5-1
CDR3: ASSLGTSGRPQETQY

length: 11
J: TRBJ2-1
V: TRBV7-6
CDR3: ASSSATGHEQF

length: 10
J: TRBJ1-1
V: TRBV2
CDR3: ASSEGGGEAF

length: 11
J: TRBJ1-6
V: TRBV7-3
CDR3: ASSLTGNSPLH

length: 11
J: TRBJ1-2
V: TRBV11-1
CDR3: ASSPVGGGGYT

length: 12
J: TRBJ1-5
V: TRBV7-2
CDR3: ASSVGGGRQPQH

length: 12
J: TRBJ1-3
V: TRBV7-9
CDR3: ASSFSQPGNTIY

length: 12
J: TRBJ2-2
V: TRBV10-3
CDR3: AISEKPATGELF

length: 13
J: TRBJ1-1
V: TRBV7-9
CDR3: ASVPHGGAATEAF

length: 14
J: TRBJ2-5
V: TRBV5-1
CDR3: ASSLGGAPGRETQY

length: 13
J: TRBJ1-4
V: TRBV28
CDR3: ASIMGGITNEKLF

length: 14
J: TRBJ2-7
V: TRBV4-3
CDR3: ASSQASGTGVAEQY

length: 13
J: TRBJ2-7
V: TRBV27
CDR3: ARASYRGGCYEQY

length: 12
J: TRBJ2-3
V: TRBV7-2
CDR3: ASITSGGSDTQY

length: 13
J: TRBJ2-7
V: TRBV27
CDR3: ASSLSTGSSYEQY

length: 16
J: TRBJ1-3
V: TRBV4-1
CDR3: ASSLQPRTGASGNTIY

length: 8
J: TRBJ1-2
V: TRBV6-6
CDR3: ASSGDGYT

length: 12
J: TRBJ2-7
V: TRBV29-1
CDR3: SVVGGLSPYEQY

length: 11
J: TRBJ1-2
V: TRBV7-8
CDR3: ASSPTGNNGYT

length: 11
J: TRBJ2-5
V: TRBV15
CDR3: ATSSDPGETQY

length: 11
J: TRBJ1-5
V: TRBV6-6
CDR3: ASKGQGFQPQH

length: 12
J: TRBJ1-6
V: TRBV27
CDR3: ASRFQGVRSPLH

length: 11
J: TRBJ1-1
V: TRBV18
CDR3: ASSPRGGTEAF

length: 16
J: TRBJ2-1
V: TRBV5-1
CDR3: ASSLTTPLGRSYNEQF

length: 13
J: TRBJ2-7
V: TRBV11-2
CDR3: ASSLVWTDSYEQY

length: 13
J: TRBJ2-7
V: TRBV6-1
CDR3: ASSEAPGQVYEQY